These T cell receptor beta chains were read from a single sample in a study of control samples from healthy donors and cancer patients. TCRdb keeps only in-frame clones here, not all; method: immunoSEQ multiplex PCR. Found here are 40,000 to 50,000 clones, nearly 95% of them singletons; the top ten hold 23%. The sample consisted of PBMCs. Receptors were obtained from a woman between 50 and 59 years old with head and neck cancer. CDR3s include the opening cysteine and the closing phenylalanine or tryptophan. The D gene is left open where the match is weak. The size of a clone is reported for some rows only, either as once, few or many, or as a class for expanded clones.

-	TRBV7-9	TRBJ2-5	few	TGTGCCAGCAGCTTAGGAAGACAGCAAGAGACCCAGTACTTC	CASSLGRQQETQYF
-	TRBV24-1	TRBJ2-1	-	TGTGCCACCAGTGGTCTCAAGACCCAGGCTATCTACAATGAGCAGTTCTTC	CATSGLKTQAIYNEQFF
TRBD1	TRBV27	TRBJ2-4	-	TGTGCCAGCAGTTCTTGGGACAGGCAAAACATTCAGTACTTC	CASSSWDRQNIQYF
-	TRBV7-6	TRBJ1-1	-	TGTGCCAGCAGCGGGGGCCCGAACACTGAAGCTTTCTTT	CASSGGPNTEAFF
TRBD1	TRBV28	TRBJ2-5	-	TGTGCCAGCAGTCCCAACAGGGGGCGCCAAGAGACCCAGTACTTC	CASSPNRGRQETQYF
TRBD1	TRBV6-5	TRBJ2-7	-	TGTGCCAGCAGGCCCGGGACAGGGGTATCCTACGAGCAGTACTTC	CASRPGTGVSYEQYF
-	TRBV4-2	TRBJ2-1	-	TGTGCCAGCAGCCAAGAGTCGAGCGTCAATGAGCAGTTCTTC	CASSQESSVNEQFF
-	TRBV4-3	TRBJ2-7	-	TGCGCCAGCAGCCAGGACACCCTGGAGGAGCAGTACTTC	CASSQDTLEEQYF
-	TRBV12-3/TRBV12-4	TRBJ2-1	-	TGTGCCAGCACTTCCGGTCGGGGCCTTGAGCAGTTCTTC	CASTSGRGLEQFF
TRBD1	TRBV2	TRBJ1-1	-	TGTGCCAGCAGGGACAGGGCAGGAGACTCGAACACTGAAGCTTTCTTT	CASRDRAGDSNTEAFF